A selection of T cell receptor beta chains follows, all from one sample in a study of cytomegalovirus exposure and HLA in healthy donors. Only in-frame clones appear in the TCRdb table, and some are missing; sequencing was by immunoSEQ multiplex PCR. Altogether 100,000 to 150,000 clones are present, around 82% being singletons, with the ten largest covering around 3.6%. The specimen was PBMCs. The origin of the receptors is a man between 35 and 55 years old in good health and CMV-seronegative. Each CDR3 is given with its conserved first and last residue. D genes are given only for firm matches. Clone size is not always given. Where it is, it says once, few, many or a class for expanded clones.

D	size	V	J	DNA	CDR3
-	few	TRBV6-1	TRBJ1-4	TGTGCCAGCAGTCTCAGGGTTTCGGGTGAAAAACTGTTTTTT	CASSLRVSGEKLFF
TRBD2	-	TRBV4-2	TRBJ2-3	TGTGCCAGCACCCCAGGACTAGCGGGGGCAGATACGCAGTATTTT	CASTPGLAGADTQYF
TRBD1	-	TRBV7-2	TRBJ2-6	TGTGCCAGCAGCCGGGGACAGGGGGCTGGGGCCAACGTCCTGACTTTC	CASSRGQGAGANVLTF
-	-	TRBV11-2	TRBJ1-4	TGTGCCAGCAGCTTTCGGGGGGCAACATCTGAAAAACTGTTTTTT	CASSFRGATSEKLFF
-	-	TRBV5-4	TRBJ2-3	TGTGCCAGCAGCTCGGGACAATCTTTTAGCACAGATACGCAGTATTTT	CASSSGQSFSTDTQYF
-	once	TRBV2	TRBJ1-5	TGTGCCAGCAGTTTCTATAGCAATCAGCCCCAGCATTTT	CASSFYSNQPQHF
TRBD1	-	TRBV10-3	TRBJ2-3	TGTGCCATCAGGGGACAGGGCACAGATACGCAGTATTTT	CAIRGQGTDTQYF
-	-	TRBV6-5	TRBJ1-2	TGTGCCAGCAGGGGACTCAACTATGGCTACACCTTC	CASRGLNYGYTF
TRBD2	-	TRBV5-1	TRBJ2-2	TGCGCCAGCAGCTTACCAGCGGGGACTATAGCCGGGGAGCTGTTTTTT	CASSLPAGTIAGELFF
TRBD1	few	TRBV6-1	TRBJ1-2	TGTGCCAGCAGTGAAACAATGACAGGGATAAATGGCTACACCTTC	CASSETMTGINGYTF
-	-	TRBV2	TRBJ2-7	TGTGCCAGCAGTCAGGTTACCTACGAGCAGTACTTC	CASSQVTYEQYF
TRBD1	-	TRBV27	TRBJ2-7	TGTGCCAGCAGGTATAAGGGACAGGGAAGCTACGAGCAGTACTTC	CASRYKGQGSYEQYF
-	-	TRBV6-6	TRBJ2-7	TGTGCCAGCAGTTACTCGGGCGGGGTTGCTCCCTACGAGCAGTACTTC	CASSYSGGVAPYEQYF
-	once	TRBV6-1	TRBJ1-2	TGTGCCAGCAGTGAAGCAGAGACAGGTCTCTATGGCTACACCTTC	CASSEAETGLYGYTF
-	-	TRBV9	TRBJ2-7	TGTGCCAGCAGCGTCGGGACATCTATCTCCTACGAGCAGTACTTC	CASSVGTSISYEQYF
TRBD2	-	TRBV9	TRBJ2-3	TGTGCCAGCAGTAGTCGGCGGGGGAGCACAGATACGCAGTATTTT	CASSSRRGSTDTQYF
-	-	TRBV6-1	TRBJ2-3	TGTGCCAGCAGACCGCTAGCGCTACATACGCAGTATTTT	CASRPLALHTQYF
-	-	TRBV7-9	TRBJ2-2	TGTGCCAGCAGCTTAGGTTCCTACGTGAACACCGGGGAGCTGTTTTTT	CASSLGSYVNTGELFF
-	-	TRBV28	TRBJ2-4	TGTGCCAGCAGTGGGGCGGAACTATTGTCCAAAAACAGTCAGTACTTC	CASSGAELLSKNSQYF
TRBD1	-	TRBV28	TRBJ2-7	TGTGCCAGCAGTTTACAACAGGGGGCGCCCCGCTACGAGCAGTACTTC	CASSLQQGAPRYEQYF
-	-	TRBV7-3	TRBJ1-2	TGTGCCAGCAGCTTTACGCAGGGTATTGTCACCTTC	CASSFTQGIVTF
-	-	TRBV13	TRBJ1-3	TGTGCCAGCAGCTTCTACAGCTCTGGAAACACCATATATTTT	CASSFYSSGNTIYF
-	few	TRBV29-1	TRBJ1-2	TGCAGCCCGCCCGGGGGGGGCTATGGCTACACCTTC	CSPPGGGYGYTF
TRBD1	-	TRBV7-6	TRBJ1-2	TGTGCCAGCAGCTCACCGGGACAGGGGGGAGGTGGCTACACCTTC	CASSSPGQGGGGYTF
TRBD1	-	TRBV28	TRBJ1-2	TGTGCCAGCAGCCCGGGACAGGCCCTCTATGGCTACACCTTC	CASSPGQALYGYTF
TRBD1	-	TRBV19	TRBJ1-4	TGTGCCAGTAGATTCGACAGGGGACCTGAGGGTAATGAAAAACTGTTTTTT	CASRFDRGPEGNEKLFF
TRBD1	-	TRBV9	TRBJ2-7	TGTGCCAGCAGCGTAGGGGACAGCTCCTACGAGCAGTACTTC	CASSVGDSSYEQYF
TRBD1	-	TRBV5-4	TRBJ2-3	TGTGCCAGCAAGGGACAGGGCACAGATACGCAGTATTTT	CASKGQGTDTQYF
-	-	TRBV5-1	TRBJ2-2	TGCGCCAAAACGGACACCGGGGAGCTGTTTTTT	CAKTDTGELFF
-	-	TRBV6-1	TRBJ2-1	TGTGCCAGCAGTGTCAGAAATGAGCAGTTCTTC	CASSVRNEQFF
-	once	TRBV12-5	TRBJ1-2	TGTGCTAGTGGCGGGGCTGGGGGGGAGGGCTACACCTTC	CASGGAGGEGYTF
-	once	TRBV5-1	TRBJ1-5	TGCGCCAGCAGCTTGGATCCCACTCGGCCCCAGCATTTT	CASSLDPTRPQHF
-	-	TRBV19	TRBJ2-7	TGTGCCAGTAGTAAGTATGACGAAGAGGGAGAGCAGTACTTC	CASSKYDEEGEQYF
TRBD2	few	TRBV6-4	TRBJ2-3	TGTGCCAGCAGACCGCGGGGGGGTAGCACAGATACGCAGTATTTT	CASRPRGGSTDTQYF
-	-	TRBV5-4	TRBJ1-2	TGTGCCAGCGCCCGAGGGCTTAACTATGGCTACACCTTC	CASARGLNYGYTF
-	few	TRBV4-2	TRBJ2-3	TGTGCCAGCAGCCAAGAATCCGGGGTTGGCACAGATACGCAGTATTTT	CASSQESGVGTDTQYF